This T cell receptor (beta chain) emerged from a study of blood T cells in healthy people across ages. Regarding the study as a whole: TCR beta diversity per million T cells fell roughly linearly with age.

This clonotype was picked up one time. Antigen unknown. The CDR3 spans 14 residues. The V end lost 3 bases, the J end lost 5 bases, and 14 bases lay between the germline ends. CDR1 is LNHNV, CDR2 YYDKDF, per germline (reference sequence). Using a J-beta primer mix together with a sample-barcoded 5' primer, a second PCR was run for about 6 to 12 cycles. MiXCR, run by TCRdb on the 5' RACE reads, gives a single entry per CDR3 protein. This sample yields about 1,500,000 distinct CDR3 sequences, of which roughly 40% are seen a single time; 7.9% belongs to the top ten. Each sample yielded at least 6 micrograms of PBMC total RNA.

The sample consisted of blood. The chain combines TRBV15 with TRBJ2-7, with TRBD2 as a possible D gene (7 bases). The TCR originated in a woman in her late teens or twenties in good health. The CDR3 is CATSRADSGNEQYF. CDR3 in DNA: TGTGCCACCAGCAGGGCGGACAGCGGGAACGAGCAGTACTTC. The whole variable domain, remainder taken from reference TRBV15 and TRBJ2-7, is DAMVIQNPRYQVTQFGKPVTLSCSQTLNHNVMYWYQQKSSQAPKLLFHYYDKDFNNEADTPDNFQSRRPNTSFCFLDIRSPGLGDTAMYLCATSRADSGNEQYFGPGTRLTVT.